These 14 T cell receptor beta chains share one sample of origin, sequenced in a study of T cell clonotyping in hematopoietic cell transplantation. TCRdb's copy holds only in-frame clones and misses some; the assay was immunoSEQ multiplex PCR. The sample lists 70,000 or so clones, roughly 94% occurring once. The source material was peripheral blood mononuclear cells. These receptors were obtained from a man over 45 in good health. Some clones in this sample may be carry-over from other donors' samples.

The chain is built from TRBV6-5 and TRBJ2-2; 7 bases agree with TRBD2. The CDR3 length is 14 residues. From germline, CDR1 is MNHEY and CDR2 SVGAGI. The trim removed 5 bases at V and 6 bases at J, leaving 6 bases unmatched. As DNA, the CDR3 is TGTGCCAGCAGTCAAGGACTAGATTCCGGGGAGCTGTTTTTT. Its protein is CASSQGLDSGELFF.

Written as DNA, the CDR3 is TGTGCCAGCAGCTTATCACAGTCCAGCGGCACAGATACGCAGTATTTT. This encodes CASSLSQSSGTDTQYF. This chain joins TRBV7-2 and TRBJ2-3, with no clear D. The V end lost 2 bases, the J end lost 1 base, and 13 bases lay between the germline ends. The CDR3 spans 16 residues. Germline CDR1 reads SGHTA; CDR2 reads FQGNSA.

CDR3 amino acids: CAWSVSQTNEKLFF. The CDR3, as DNA: TGTGCCTGGAGTGTTAGTCAGACTAATGAAAAACTGTTTTTT. V usage is TRBV30 and J usage is TRBJ1-4; no clear D. This CDR3 has 14 amino acids. CDR1 and CDR2 from the germline V gene are GTSNPN and SVGIG (reference sequence). Trimming removed 0 bases from V and 2 bases from J, with 7 bases in between.

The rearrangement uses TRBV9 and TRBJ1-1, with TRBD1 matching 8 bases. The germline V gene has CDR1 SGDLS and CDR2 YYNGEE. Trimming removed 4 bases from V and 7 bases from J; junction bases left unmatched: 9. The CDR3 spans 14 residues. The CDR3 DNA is TGTGCCAGCAGCCCAGACAGGGGTCGGGATGAAGCTTTCTTT. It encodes CASSPDRGRDEAFF.

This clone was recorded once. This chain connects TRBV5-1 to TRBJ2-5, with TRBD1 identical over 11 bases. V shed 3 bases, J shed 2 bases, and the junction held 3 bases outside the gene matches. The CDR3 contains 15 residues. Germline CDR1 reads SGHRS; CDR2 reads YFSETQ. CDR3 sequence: CASSSGTGGQETQYF. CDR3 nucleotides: TGCGCCAGCAGCTCCGGGACAGGGGGTCAAGAGACCCAGTACTTC.

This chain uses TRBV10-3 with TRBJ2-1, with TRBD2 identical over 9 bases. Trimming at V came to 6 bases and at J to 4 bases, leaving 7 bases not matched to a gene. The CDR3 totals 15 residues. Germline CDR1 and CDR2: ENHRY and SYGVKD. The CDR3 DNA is TGTGCCATCAGACAGACTAGCGGACTATACAATGAGCAGTTCTTC. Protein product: CAIRQTSGLYNEQFF.

The CDR3 spells CASRPNGAGVLFF. The CDR3 DNA is TGTGCCAGCAGGCCCAACGGGGCTGGGGTGCTGTTCTTC. The V call is TRBV2, the J call TRBJ2-1; perhaps D is TRBD1 or TRBD2 (5 bases each). Trimming shortened V by 6 bases and J by 15 bases, and 21 bases separated the two germline ends. The CDR3 is 13 residues long. Germline CDR1 reads SNHLY; CDR2 reads FYNNEI.

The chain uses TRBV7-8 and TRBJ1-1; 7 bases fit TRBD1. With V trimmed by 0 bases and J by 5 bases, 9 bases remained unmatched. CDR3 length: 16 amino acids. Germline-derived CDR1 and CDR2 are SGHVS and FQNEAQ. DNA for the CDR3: TGTGCCAGCAGCTTAGCGAACAGGGGACGAGGTACTGAAGCTTTCTTT. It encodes CASSLANRGRGTEAFF.

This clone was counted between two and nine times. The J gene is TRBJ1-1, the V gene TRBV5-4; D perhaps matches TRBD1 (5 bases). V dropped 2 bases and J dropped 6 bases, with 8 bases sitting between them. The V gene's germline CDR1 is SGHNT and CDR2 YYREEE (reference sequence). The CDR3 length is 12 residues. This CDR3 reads CASSFGGAEAFF. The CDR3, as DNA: TGTGCCAGCAGCTTTGGGGGTGCTGAAGCTTTCTTT.

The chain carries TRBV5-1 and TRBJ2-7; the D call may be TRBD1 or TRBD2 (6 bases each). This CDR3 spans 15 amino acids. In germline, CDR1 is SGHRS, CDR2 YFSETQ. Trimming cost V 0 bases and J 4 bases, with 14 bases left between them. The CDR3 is CASSLAAGEEYEQYF. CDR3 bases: TGCGCCAGCAGCTTGGCGGCAGGGGAGGAATACGAGCAGTACTTC.

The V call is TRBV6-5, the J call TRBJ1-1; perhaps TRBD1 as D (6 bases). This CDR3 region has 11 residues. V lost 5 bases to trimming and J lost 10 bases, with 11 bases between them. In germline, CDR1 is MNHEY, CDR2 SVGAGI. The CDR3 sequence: CASSNRVGAFF. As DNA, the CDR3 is TGTGCCAGCAGTAACAGGGTTGGAGCTTTCTTT.

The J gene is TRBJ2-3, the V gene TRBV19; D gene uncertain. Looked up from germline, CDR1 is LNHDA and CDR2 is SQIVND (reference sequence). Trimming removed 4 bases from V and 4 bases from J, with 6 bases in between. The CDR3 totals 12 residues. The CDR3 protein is CASSTQSDTQYF. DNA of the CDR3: TGTGCCAGTAGTACGCAGTCAGATACGCAGTATTTT.

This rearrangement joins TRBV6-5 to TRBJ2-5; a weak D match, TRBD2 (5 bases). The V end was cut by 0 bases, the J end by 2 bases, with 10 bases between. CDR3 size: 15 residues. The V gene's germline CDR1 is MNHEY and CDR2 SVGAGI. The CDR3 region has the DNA TGTGCCAGCAGTTACTCTCAAGGACTTCAAGAGACCCAGTACTTC. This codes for CASSYSQGLQETQYF.

This chain's CDR3 is CASSVQGNTEAFF. The CDR3 DNA reads as TGTGCCAGCAGCGTACAGGGGAACACTGAAGCTTTCTTT. The chain couples TRBV9 to TRBJ1-1; a possible D gene is TRBD1 (5 bases). Germline V CDR1 and CDR2: SGDLS, YYNGEE. V was pared by 1 base and J by 1 base, with 5 bases between. This CDR3 comprises 13 residues.